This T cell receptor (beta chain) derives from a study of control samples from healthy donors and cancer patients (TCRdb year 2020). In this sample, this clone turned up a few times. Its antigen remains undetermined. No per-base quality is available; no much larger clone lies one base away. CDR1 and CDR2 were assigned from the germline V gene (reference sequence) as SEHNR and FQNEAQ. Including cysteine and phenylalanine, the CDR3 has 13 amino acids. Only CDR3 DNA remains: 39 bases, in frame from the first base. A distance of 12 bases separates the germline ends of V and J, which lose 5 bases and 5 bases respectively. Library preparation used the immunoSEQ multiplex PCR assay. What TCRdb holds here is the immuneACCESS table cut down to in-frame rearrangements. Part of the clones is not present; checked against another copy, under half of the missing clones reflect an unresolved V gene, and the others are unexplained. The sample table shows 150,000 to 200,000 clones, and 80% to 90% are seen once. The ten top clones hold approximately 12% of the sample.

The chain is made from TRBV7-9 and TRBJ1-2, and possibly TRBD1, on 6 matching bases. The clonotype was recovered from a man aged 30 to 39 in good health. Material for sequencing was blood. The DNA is TGTGCCAGCAGCCTTACAGGGACTTATGGCTACACCTTC. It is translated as CASSLTGTYGYTF.